This T cell receptor beta chain was recorded in a study of T cells in Graves' hyperthyroidism and ophthalmopathy. This CDR3 has 15 amino acids. The ends were cut back, 8 bases at V and 0 bases at J, with 16 bases in the middle. RNA transcripts gave rise to amplified TCR beta CDR3 regions. HTBI primers were employed in a first-round RT-PCR of the TCR CDR3. Using its own MiXCR run on the multiplex PCR reads, TCRdb lists one record per CDR3 protein. The data contain around 620,000 distinct CDR3 sequences, 15% to 20% of them singletons. The origin of this receptor is a woman younger than 45 with Graves' hyperthyroidism. The sample was blood. The gene calls are TRBV12-3 or TRBV12-4 and TRBJ1-1; D is unclear. The CDR3 region is CASVRDPTLNTEAFF. The DNA of the CDR3 is TGTGCCAGCGTACGAGACCCCACCCTGAACACTGAAGCTTTCTTT.